This record concerns one TCR beta chain sequence. Its cognate antigen is unknown. The sample comes from a study of T cell responses to AZD1222 COVID-19 vaccine. Study information: Second doses at about 4 or about 12 weeks were pooled. Study-wide findings and caveats: Seropositive AZD1222 recipients at baseline numbered only six or seven. Without day 14 samples, only post-peak T cell repertoires were studied.

The length of the CDR3 is 14 residues. With 0 bases removed from V and 4 bases from J, the gap between germline ends came to 10 bases. CDR1 is MNHEY, CDR2 SVGEGT, per germline. Measured with immunoSEQ multiplex PCR; TCRdb has only the in-frame clones, and not every one. The sample lists some 180,000 clones, around 94% occurring once. The V gene is TRBV6-2 or TRBV6-3, the J gene TRBJ2-7; tentative D call: TRBD2 (6 bases). The sequencing here drew on peripheral blood, taken on day 0 of AZD1222 vaccination. This receptor was identified in an adult in good health. The CDR3 DNA is TGTGCCAGCAGTTACTCGGGGACTCAGTACGAGCAGTACTTC. It specifies CASSYSGTQYEQYF.